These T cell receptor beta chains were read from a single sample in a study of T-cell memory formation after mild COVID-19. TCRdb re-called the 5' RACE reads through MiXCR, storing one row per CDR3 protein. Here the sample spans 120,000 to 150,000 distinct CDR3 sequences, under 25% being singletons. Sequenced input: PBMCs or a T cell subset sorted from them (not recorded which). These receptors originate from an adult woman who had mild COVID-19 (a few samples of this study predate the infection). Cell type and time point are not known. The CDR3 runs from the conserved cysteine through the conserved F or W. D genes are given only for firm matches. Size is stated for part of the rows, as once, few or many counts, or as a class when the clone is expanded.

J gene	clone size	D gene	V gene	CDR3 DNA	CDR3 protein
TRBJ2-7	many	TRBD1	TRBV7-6	TGTGCCAGCAACCCCGGACAGGGGTCCTACGAGCAGTACTTC	CASNPGQGSYEQYF
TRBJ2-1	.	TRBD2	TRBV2	TGTGCCAGCAGTATACGGAGGGTAGCGGGGGTATACAATGAGCAGTTCTTC	CASSIRRVAGVYNEQFF
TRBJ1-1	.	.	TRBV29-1	TGCAGCGTTGAAAGACAGATGAACACTGAAGCTTTCTTT	CSVERQMNTEAFF
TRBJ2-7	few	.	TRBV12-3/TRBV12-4	TGTGCCAGCAGTTTACGGCTGATCTCCTACGAGCAGTACTTC	CASSLRLISYEQYF
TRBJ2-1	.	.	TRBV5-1	TGCGCCAGCAGCTTGGGTGGCCAGGGGATCAATGAGCAGTTCTTC	CASSLGGQGINEQFF
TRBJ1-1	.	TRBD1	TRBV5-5	TGTGCCAGCAGACCCGGACAGGGTCCTGAAGCTTTCTTT	CASRPGQGPEAFF
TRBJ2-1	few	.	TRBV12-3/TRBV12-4	TGTGCCAGCAGTTTATCCCAGGGCGGTAGGAATGAGCAGTTCTTC	CASSLSQGGRNEQFF
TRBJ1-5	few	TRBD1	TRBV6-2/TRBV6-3	TGTGCCAGCAGCCCGGATACAGGGGGTAATCAGCCCCAGCATTTT	CASSPDTGGNQPQHF
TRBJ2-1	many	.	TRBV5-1	TGCGCCAGCAGCTTGGGCGCGAGCTCCTACAATGAGCAGTTCTTC	CASSLGASSYNEQFF
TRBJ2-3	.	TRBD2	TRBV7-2	TGTGCCAGCAGCTTAACCGGGACTAGCAGCACAGATACGCAGTATTTT	CASSLTGTSSTDTQYF
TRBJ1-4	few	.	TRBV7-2	TGTGCCAGCAGCCGAGGGGGGCCTAATGAAAAACTGTTTTTT	CASSRGGPNEKLFF
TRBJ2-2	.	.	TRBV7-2	TGTGCCAGCAGCTCCAGCCCGGGGGACGGGGAGCTGTTTTTT	CASSSSPGDGELFF
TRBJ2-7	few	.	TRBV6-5	TGTGCCAGCAGTAAAGCGGGACAGGCCTACGAGCAGTACTTC	CASSKAGQAYEQYF
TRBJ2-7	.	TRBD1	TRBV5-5	TGTGCCAGCAGCTTTAGCTGGACAGGGGGTCGTAGCTCCTACGAGCAGTACTTC	CASSFSWTGGRSSYEQYF
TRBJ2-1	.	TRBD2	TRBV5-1	TGCGCCAGCAGCTTCCACACGGGGGGGGAATACAATGAGCAGTTCTTC	CASSFHTGGEYNEQFF
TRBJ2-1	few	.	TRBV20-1	TGCAGTGCTAGTCCCCCGGGGGCGCGGCGCAATGAGCAGTTCTTC	CSASPPGARRNEQFF
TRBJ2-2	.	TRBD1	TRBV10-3	TGTGCCATCAGCGGGACAGCCAACACCGGGGAGCTGTTTTTT	CAISGTANTGELFF
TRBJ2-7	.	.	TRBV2	TGTGCCAGCAGTGTTCTAGCGAACGAGCAGTACTTC	CASSVLANEQYF
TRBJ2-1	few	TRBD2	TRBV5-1	TGCGCCAGCAGCTGGAGGACTAGCTTCTCCTACAATGAGCAGTTCTTC	CASSWRTSFSYNEQFF
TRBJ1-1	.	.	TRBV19	TGTGCCAGTAGTAATCCGCGGGGTATGAACACTGAAGCTTTCTTT	CASSNPRGMNTEAFF
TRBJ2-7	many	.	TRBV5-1	TGCGCCAGCAGCTTGGGCACCACCTACGAGCAGTACTTC	CASSLGTTYEQYF
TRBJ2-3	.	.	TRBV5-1	TGCGCCAGCTCACCGGGACTCAGCACAGATACGCAGTATTTT	CASSPGLSTDTQYF
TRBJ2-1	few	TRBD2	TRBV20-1	TGCAGTGCTAGAACGGGAGGGACCGGGCCGTACAATGAGCAGTTCTTC	CSARTGGTGPYNEQFF
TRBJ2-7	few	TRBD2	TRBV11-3	TGTGCCAGCAGCTTGACTAGCGTGTACGAGCAGTACTTC	CASSLTSVYEQYF
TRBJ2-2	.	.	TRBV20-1	TGCAGTGCAACGACAAGATTGGCCGGGGAGCTGTTTTTT	CSATTRLAGELFF
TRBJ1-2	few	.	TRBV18	TGTGCCAGCTCACCATATACAGGGACGAACTATGGCTACACCTTC	CASSPYTGTNYGYTF
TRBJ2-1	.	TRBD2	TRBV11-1	TGTGCCAGCAGCTTTAGCGGGAGGCAGGTCAATGAGCAGTTCTTC	CASSFSGRQVNEQFF
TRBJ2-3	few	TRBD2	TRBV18	TGTGCCAGCTCACTCCCGGGACTAGCGGGGGGCACAGATACGCAGTATTTT	CASSLPGLAGGTDTQYF
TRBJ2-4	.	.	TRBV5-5	TGTGCCAGCAGCTTGTATGATAGCCTTTTAGCCAAAAACATTCAGTACTTC	CASSLYDSLLAKNIQYF
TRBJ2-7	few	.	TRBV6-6	TGTGCCAGCAGTTACTCGGTGGCTTCCTACGAGCAGTACTTC	CASSYSVASYEQYF
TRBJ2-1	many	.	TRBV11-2	TGTGCCAGCAGCTTAATTGGGGGAGTGGGCGATGAGCAGTTCTTC	CASSLIGGVGDEQFF
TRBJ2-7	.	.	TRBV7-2	TGTGCCAGCAGCTTCCGGAGGACCGCCTACGAGCAGTACTTC	CASSFRRTAYEQYF